The clone carrying this T cell receptor (beta chain) was picked up one time. Produced via immunoSEQ multiplex PCR; TCRdb's table is partial and in-frame only. The sample holds about 82,000 clones, about 91% seen once. This specimen comes from a study of OX40 agonist ivuxolimab in advanced cancers. Trimming removed 1 base at V and 0 bases at J, with 9 bases between. Germline V CDR1 and CDR2: SEHNR, FQNEAQ (reference sequence). The length of the CDR3 is 15 residues. The rearrangement uses TRBV7-9 and TRBJ1-1; D is uncertain. The sequence was collected from an adult with an advanced solid tumor such as melanoma, head and neck, liver or kidney cancer. The material sequenced was CD4+ or CD8+ T cells sorted from blood, taken in a trial of the OX40 agonist ivuxolimab. Here the CDR3 DNA reads TGTGCCAGCAGCTTAGGTCCGGGGTTGAACACTGAAGCTTTCTTT. This encodes CASSLGPGLNTEAFF.